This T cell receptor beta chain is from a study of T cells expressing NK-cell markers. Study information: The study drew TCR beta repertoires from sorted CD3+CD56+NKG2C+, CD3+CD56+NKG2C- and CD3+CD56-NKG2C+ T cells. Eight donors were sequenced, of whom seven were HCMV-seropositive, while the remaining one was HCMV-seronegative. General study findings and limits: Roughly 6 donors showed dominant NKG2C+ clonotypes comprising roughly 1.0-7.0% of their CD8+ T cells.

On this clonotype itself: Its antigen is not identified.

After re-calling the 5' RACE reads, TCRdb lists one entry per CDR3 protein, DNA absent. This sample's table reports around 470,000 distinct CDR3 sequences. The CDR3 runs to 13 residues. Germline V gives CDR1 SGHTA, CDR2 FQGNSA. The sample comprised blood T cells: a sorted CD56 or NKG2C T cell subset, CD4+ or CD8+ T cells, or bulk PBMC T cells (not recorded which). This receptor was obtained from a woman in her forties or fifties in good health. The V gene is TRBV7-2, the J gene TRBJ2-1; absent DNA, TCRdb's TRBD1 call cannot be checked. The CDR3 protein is CASSFNRDNEQFF.